A single sample is the source of the 22 T cell receptor beta chains below, sequenced in a study of beta chain features in type 1 diabetes. Study findings and constraints: There was a moderate but significant shortening of TCRB CDR3s in all four CD4+ subsets of Type 1 diabetes patients.

These TCRs' antigens remain unknown. Since all of the isolated RNA was reverse transcribed, expressed TCRB transcripts were what got sequenced. Here immunoSEQ multiplex PCR was the method, and the copy in TCRdb shows in-frame clones only, minus some. The sample has about 340,000 clones, roughly 14% seen once. What was sequenced was naive CD4+ T cells from blood. The receptors originated from a woman between 18 and 30 years old with type 1 diabetes.

The J gene is TRBJ2-1, the V gene TRBV10-3; 11 bases line up with TRBD2. Trimming at V came to 6 bases and at J to 6 bases, leaving 4 bases not matched to a gene. Germline V gene sequence: CDR1 ENHRY, CDR2 SYGVKD. The CDR3 runs to 14 residues. This CDR3 reads CAIRFGLAGNEQFF. The DNA for the CDR3 is TGTGCCATCAGGTTCGGACTAGCGGGCAATGAGCAGTTCTTC.

The chain has TRBV30 and TRBJ1-3; D not resolved. Germline V lookup: CDR1 GTSNPN, CDR2 SVGIG (reference sequence). Trimming removed 3 bases from V and 10 bases from J, with 13 bases in between. The CDR3 extends over 12 amino acids. The DNA for the CDR3 is TGTGCCTGGAGCTTCCCAGGCGGGACCATATATTTT. It specifies CAWSFPGGTIYF. The full variable domain, completed using reference TRBV30 and TRBJ1-3, is SQTIHQWPATLVQPVGSPLSLECTVEGTSNPNLYWYRQAAGRGLQLLFYSVGIGQISSEVPQNLSASRPQDRQFILSSKKLLLSDSGFYLCAWSFPGGTIYFGEGSWLTVV.

This clone was detected only a few times. J is TRBJ2-2 and V is TRBV7-9; no clear D gene. The V end was cut by 1 base, the J end by 7 bases, with 13 bases between. The CDR3 spans 15 residues. The germline V gene encodes CDR1 SEHNR and CDR2 FQNEAQ (reference sequence). CDR3 bases: TGTGCCAGCAGCTTAGGATCTACCTCCGGCGGGGAGCTGTTTTTT. Residues: CASSLGSTSGGELFF.

V is TRBV11-3 and J is TRBJ2-3; the match to TRBD2 covers 13 bases. CDR3 length: 13 amino acids. Germline CDR1 reads SGHNT; CDR2 reads YENEEA. V lost 8 bases to trimming and J lost 5 bases; unmatched junction nucleotides: 1. In DNA form, the CDR3 reads TGTGCCAGCGGACTAGCGGGAGTAGATACGCAGTATTTT. This codes for CASGLAGVDTQYF. Complete variable domain (other parts from reference TRBV11-3 and TRBJ2-3): EAGVVQSPRYKIIEKKQPVAFWCNPISGHNTLYWYLQNLGQGPELLIRYENEEAVDDSQLPKDRFSAERLKGVDSTLKIQPAELGDSAVYLCASGLAGVDTQYFGPGTRLTVL.

This rearrangement joins TRBV30 to TRBJ2-1; tentative D call: TRBD1 (5 bases). The CDR3 length is 12 residues. Trimming removed 3 bases at V and 10 bases at J, with 13 bases between. Per germline, CDR1 GTSNPN and CDR2 SVGIG (reference sequence). This CDR3 is CAWSLLSGEQFF. In nucleotides, the CDR3 is TGTGCCTGGAGCCTACTCTCAGGGGAGCAGTTCTTC.

This clone has just a few counts. This chain joins TRBV5-4 and TRBJ2-3, with unresolved D. Looked up from germline, CDR1 is SGHNT and CDR2 is YYREEE (reference sequence). The V end was cut by 5 bases, the J end by 0 bases, with 7 bases between. The CDR3 covers 13 residues. The chain's CDR3 is CASRAESTDTQYF. Written as DNA, the CDR3 is TGTGCCAGCAGGGCGGAAAGCACAGATACGCAGTATTTT.

This sequence joins TRBV7-9 and TRBJ2-1, with TRBD2 identical over 7 bases. The germline V gene has CDR1 SEHNR and CDR2 FQNEAQ (reference sequence). The CDR3 contains 12 residues. Trimming removed 1 base from V and 10 bases from J; junction bases left unmatched: 1. The CDR3 protein is CASSLVGLEQFF. As DNA, the CDR3 is TGTGCCAGCAGCTTAGTGGGACTAGAGCAGTTCTTC.

In this sample, this clone turned up a few times. V usage is TRBV30 and J usage is TRBJ2-7; D remains unclear. V was cut by 2 bases and J by 2 bases, with 10 bases left in between. CDR3 length equals 13 residues. The germline V gene has CDR1 GTSNPN and CDR2 SVGIG (reference sequence). CDR3 amino acids: CAWSSDGAYEQYF. CDR3 sequence (DNA): TGTGCCTGGAGTTCCGACGGAGCCTACGAGCAGTACTTC. Looking up the rest from reference TRBV30 and TRBJ2-7 gives the full variable domain: SQTIHQWPATLVQPVGSPLSLECTVEGTSNPNLYWYRQAAGRGLQLLFYSVGIGQISSEVPQNLSASRPQDRQFILSSKKLLLSDSGFYLCAWSSDGAYEQYFGPGTRLTVT.

A note on this clone: The junction and the germline gene differ at one end; a read error may be behind it. This chain's CDR3 is CASSWGQGTDTQYF. The DNA for the CDR3 is TGTGCCAGCAGCTGGGGACAGGGCACCGATACGCAGTATTTT. The rearrangement joins TRBV9 to TRBJ2-3; 9 bases map to TRBD1. The germline gives CDR1 SGDLS, CDR2 YYNGEE. This CDR3 contains 14 residues.

The CDR3 nucleotides read TGTGCCAGCAGCCACCCTCAGCGGGAGAGATGGACAGATACGCAGTATTTT. Its protein is CASSHPQRERWTDTQYF. The rearrangement uses TRBV7-2 and TRBJ2-3; 8 positions agree with TRBD2. Germline V gives CDR1 SGHTA, CDR2 FQGNSA. This CDR3 comprises 17 residues. The trim removed 5 bases at V and 3 bases at J, leaving 13 bases unmatched. Together with reference TRBV7-2 and TRBJ2-3, the CDR3 gives the full variable domain: GAGVSQSPSNKVTEKGKDVELRCDPISGHTALYWYRQSLGQGLEFLIYFQGNSAPDKSGLPSDRFSAERTGGSVSTLTIQRTQQEDSAVYLCASSHPQRERWTDTQYFGPGTRLTVL.

This clone was counted a few times. This chain uses TRBV2 with TRBJ2-4, with 10 bases fitting TRBD2. CDR3 size: 14 residues. Trimming cost V 6 bases and J 6 bases; bases outside gene matches: 5. From germline, CDR1 is SNHLY and CDR2 FYNNEI. The CDR3 sequence is CASRVAGGRNIQYF. The CDR3 region has the DNA TGTGCCAGCAGGGTAGCGGGAGGCAGAAACATTCAGTACTTC.

This clone was seen a few times. This chain uses TRBV9 with TRBJ2-3; TRBD1 agrees at 9 bases. CDR3 length: 16 residues. Unmatched junction bases numbered 8, after V lost 2 bases and J lost 4 bases. Germline V gene lookup returns CDR1 SGDLS and CDR2 YYNGEE. This CDR3 is CASSVGQGHLADTQYF. The CDR3 nucleotides read TGTGCCAGCAGCGTGGGACAGGGACACTTGGCAGATACGCAGTATTTT.

A few counts support this clone. J is TRBJ2-1 and V is TRBV11-3; D uncertain. V lost 1 base to trimming and J lost 10 bases, with 8 bases between them. Germline assignment: CDR1 SGHNT and CDR2 YENEEA. There are 12 residues in the CDR3. The CDR3 nucleotides read TGTGCCAGCAGCTTAGTAGCCCGGGAGCAGTTCTTC. This gives the protein CASSLVAREQFF.

This clone was found a few times. V gene TRBV6-6 combines with J gene TRBJ2-1, with 9 bases identical to TRBD2. Looked up from germline, CDR1 is MNHNY and CDR2 is SVGAGI (reference sequence). V shed 4 bases and J 7 bases; nucleotides not matched to a gene: 11. This CDR3 spans 16 amino acids. The CDR3 bases are TGTGCCAGCAGTTTCGATCCCAGACTAGCGGTTAATGAGCAGTTCTTC. Translation: CASSFDPRLAVNEQFF.

V gene TRBV28 combines with J gene TRBJ1-1; D gene uncertain. The CDR3 loop spans 14 amino acids. The V end lost 6 bases, the J end lost 0 bases, and 11 bases lay between the germline ends. Germline lookup yields CDR1 MDHEN and CDR2 SYDVKM. CDR3 DNA sequence: TGTGCCAGCAGCCCACGTAGATTGAACACTGAAGCTTTCTTT. Protein product: CASSPRRLNTEAFF. Full variable domain (missing parts from reference TRBV28 and TRBJ1-1): DVKVTQSSRYLVKRTGEKVFLECVQDMDHENMFWYRQDPGLGLRLIYFSYDVKMKEKGDIPEGYSVSREKKERFSLILESASTNQTSMYLCASSPRRLNTEAFFGQGTRLTVV.

The chain combines TRBV5-6 with TRBJ2-3; 9 bases are shared with TRBD2. The trim removed 2 bases at V and 7 bases at J, leaving 5 bases unmatched. The CDR3 covers 14 residues. Germline V gene sequence: CDR1 SGHDT, CDR2 YYEEEE. The CDR3 sequence: CASSFGGRGHTQYF. CDR3 in DNA: TGTGCCAGCAGCTTCGGCGGGAGGGGACATACGCAGTATTTT.

This clone was seen only a few times. The chain couples TRBV29-1 to TRBJ2-3; TRBD2 is a possible D gene (6 bases). V dropped 5 bases and J dropped 0 bases, with 12 bases sitting between them. This CDR3 is 14 amino acids long. Germline loops: CDR1 SQVTM, CDR2 ANQGSEA. The CDR3 nucleotides read TGCAGCGTTCGTTCGCGGGGTAGCACAGATACGCAGTATTTT. Translated: CSVRSRGSTDTQYF.

The chain uses TRBV23-1 and TRBJ2-2; D uncertain. TRBV23-1 falls under the ORF class, with uncertain function. V lost 3 bases and J lost 0, with 17 bases in between. This CDR3 has 18 residues. The CDR3 sequence: CASSQASDTRTNTGELFF. The CDR3 nucleotides are TGCGCCAGCAGTCAGGCCTCCGACACTCGTACGAACACCGGGGAGCTGTTTTTT.

In this sample, this clone turned up a few times. The genes are TRBV5-4 and TRBJ2-3, with TRBD2 matching 11 bases. Germline CDR1 SGHNT, CDR2 YYREEE (reference sequence). After removal of 3 bases from V and 0 bases from J, the junction contained 3 bases not matched to a gene. This CDR3 contains 16 residues. CDR3 coding DNA: TGTGCCAGCAGCTCTCGACTAGCGGGGAGCACAGATACGCAGTATTTT. Amino acid sequence: CASSSRLAGSTDTQYF.

V and J are TRBV15 and TRBJ2-1, with 8 bases fitting TRBD2. The V gene's germline CDR1 is LNHNV and CDR2 YYDKDF (reference sequence). V lost 2 bases and J lost 6; bases outside the gene matches: 9. The CDR3 is 16 residues long. The CDR3 nucleotides read TGTGCCACCAGCAGAACTACTACCGGGGGGGTCAATGAGCAGTTCTTC. Translated, it gives CATSRTTTGGVNEQFF.

A few counts support this clone. The chain combines TRBV2 with TRBJ2-1; 8 nucleotides match TRBD2. V gave up 6 bases and J gave up 0 bases; unmatched junction bases: 4. From germline, CDR1 is SNHLY and CDR2 FYNNEI. The CDR3 spans 15 residues. This CDR3 is CASRTGGSSYNEQFF. The CDR3 DNA is TGTGCCAGCAGGACGGGAGGGAGCTCCTACAATGAGCAGTTCTTC.

In its sample, this clone was seen a few times. DNA for the CDR3: TGTGCCTGGAGTCGGACTGGTATCAATCAGCCCCAGCATTTT. This gives the protein CAWSRTGINQPQHF. This sequence joins TRBV30 and TRBJ1-5; D is uncertain. CDR3 length: 14 residues. Between the trimmed V and J ends, which lost 2 bases and 3 bases, there was a span of 11 bases. Per the germline V gene, CDR1 is GTSNPN and CDR2 is SVGIG (reference sequence).